The 14 T cell receptor beta chains in this list originate from one sample, sequenced in a study of T-cell reconstitution after alpha-beta-depleted transplantation in children. This sample's TCRbeta library carried unique molecular identifier barcodes. One entry per CDR3 protein, called by TCRdb with MiXCR from the PCR reads. Of about 830,000 distinct CDR3 sequences in the sample, 15% to 20% were seen once. The sample in question was PBMCs, mostly from graft donor cells, obtained 360 days after TCRalphabeta/CD19-depleted stem cell transplant. The receptor set was obtained from a male patient younger than 18 who had a stem cell transplant for acute lymphoblastic leukemia, so the T cells may come from the graft donor.

V is TRBV12-3 or TRBV12-4 and J is TRBJ2-7, with D perhaps matching TRBD1 (6 bases). The CDR3 extends over 15 amino acids. V lost 6 bases and J 2 bases, leaving 17 bases between the germline ends. The CDR3 here is CASRPGHSPTYEQYF. As DNA, the CDR3 is TGTGCCAGCAGGCCGGGACATTCCCCTACCTACGAGCAGTACTTC.

This clonotype appeared a few times. The rearrangement uses TRBV5-8 and TRBJ2-5, with D possibly being TRBD2 (5 bases). The CDR3 is made up of 15 amino acids. V was clipped by 4 bases and J by 1 base, with 14 bases between them. CDR1 is SGHTS and CDR2 is YDEGEE in the germline V gene. The CDR3 spells CASSRVRGIQETQYF. Written as DNA, the CDR3 is TGTGCCAGCAGCCGCGTTCGGGGAATCCAAGAGACCCAGTACTTC. Together with reference TRBV5-8 and TRBJ2-5, the CDR3 gives the full variable domain: EAGVTQSPTHLIKTRGQQATLRCSPISGHTSVYWYQQALGLGLQFLLWYDEGEERNRGNFPPRFSGRQFPNYSSELNVNALELEDSALYLCASSRVRGIQETQYFGPGTRLLVL.

This sequence joins TRBV4-2 and TRBJ2-1, with 7 bases fitting TRBD2. The CDR3 is made up of 18 amino acids. The trim removed 0 bases at V and 0 bases at J, leaving 8 bases unmatched. Germline lookup yields CDR1 LGHNA and CDR2 YNFKEQ. CDR3 amino acids: CASSQDALARLSYNEQFF. The DNA for the CDR3 is TGTGCCAGCAGCCAAGATGCACTAGCGAGGCTCTCCTACAATGAGCAGTTCTTC.

The V and J genes are TRBV5-1 and TRBJ2-1, with a tentative D call TRBD2 (5 bases). The V gene's germline CDR1 is SGHRS and CDR2 YFSETQ. V lost 6 bases, J lost 9 bases, and 16 bases lay in between. This CDR3 is built from 13 residues. CDR3 coding DNA: TGCGCCAGCACCCCCTCCACGGGATTTGAGCAGTTCTTC. It is translated as CASTPSTGFEQFF.

This clonotype was seen a handful of times. This chain uses TRBV25-1 with TRBJ2-7, with 7 bases that match TRBD1. There are 14 residues in the CDR3. CDR1 is MGHDK and CDR2 is SYGVNS in the germline V gene. Trimming at V came to 6 bases and at J to 3 bases, leaving 8 bases not matched to a gene. CDR3 sequence reads: CASSRGSRGYEQYF. The CDR3 DNA reads TGTGCCAGCAGCAGGGGGAGTCGGGGCTACGAGCAGTACTTC.

The CDR3 DNA reads TGTGCCAGCAGCTCAGGGACTAGCGGGAGTGGTGGGTACAATGAGCAGTTCTTC. Its translation is CASSSGTSGSGGYNEQFF. The J gene is TRBJ2-1, the V gene TRBV11-2, with 14 bases lining up with TRBD2. CDR1 and CDR2 (germline): SGHAT, FQNNGV. Trimming removed 4 bases from V and 4 bases from J; junction bases left unmatched: 9. The CDR3 consists of 18 residues. The variable domain in full, with the rest retrieved from reference TRBV11-2 and TRBJ2-1, is EAGVAQSPRYKIIEKRQSVAFWCNPISGHATLYWYQQILGQGPKLLIQFQNNGVVDDSQLPKDRFSAERLKGVDSTLKIQPAKLEDSAVYLCASSSGTSGSGGYNEQFFGPGTRLTVL.

This clonotype was seen many times. The J gene is TRBJ2-2, the V gene TRBV20-1; 11 bases map to TRBD2. Germline CDR1 and CDR2: DFQATT and SNEGSKA (reference sequence). Unmatched junction bases numbered 8, after V lost 6 bases and J lost 8 bases. The CDR3 is made up of 14 amino acids. The CDR3 here is CSAWLAGGRGELFF. The CDR3 region has the DNA TGCAGTGCGTGGCTAGCGGGAGGTCGGGGGGAGCTGTTTTTT.

V gene TRBV12-3 or TRBV12-4 combines with J gene TRBJ2-7; 12 bases agree with TRBD2. J lost 5 bases, V lost 3 bases, and 5 bases had no gene match. The CDR3 has 15 amino acids. The CDR3 is CASSFATSGSDEQYF. The CDR3 nucleotides read TGTGCCAGCAGTTTCGCGACTAGCGGGAGTGACGAGCAGTACTTC.

This clonotype was detected a few times. The chain uses TRBV9 and TRBJ2-1; D is uncertain. CDR3 length: 11 amino acids. The V end lost 3 bases, the J end lost 7 bases, and 5 bases lay between the germline ends. Germline V CDR1 and CDR2: SGDLS, YYNGEE. The CDR3 nucleotides are TGTGCCAGCAGCGGACGGAATGAGCAGTTCTTC. Its translation: CASSGRNEQFF.

The chain carries TRBV20-1 and TRBJ2-5, with D possibly being TRBD1 (6 bases). CDR1 and CDR2 (germline): DFQATT, SNEGSKA (reference sequence). The length of the CDR3 is 13 residues. V lost 3 bases and J lost 6, with 14 bases in between. DNA for the CDR3: TGCAGTGCTAGTAGAGGGACATCAAAGACCCAGTACTTC. This sequence encodes CSASRGTSKTQYF.

The J gene is TRBJ1-2, the V gene TRBV6-6; 8 bases agree with TRBD1. This CDR3 is 13 amino acids long. Germline V lookup: CDR1 MNHNY, CDR2 SVGAGI (reference sequence). V shed 6 bases and J 8 bases; nucleotides not matched to a gene: 8. The CDR3 DNA is TGTGCCAGCAGACTGGTCAGGGGGCAAGGCTACACCTTC. Protein: CASRLVRGQGYTF.

This clonotype was counted only a few times. The V call is TRBV3-1, the J call TRBJ2-1; a weak D match, TRBD2 (5 bases). The CDR3 extends over 17 amino acids. Germline-derived CDR1 and CDR2 are LGHDT and YNNKEL (reference sequence). Deletions cut 4 bases from V and 15 bases from J, with 31 bases between. The CDR3 region has the DNA TGTGCCAGCAGCCCTTCGCCGGGATCCACCGAGCTGGGGTACGGGTTCTTC. It encodes CASSPSPGSTELGYGFF.

In its sample, this clonotype was seen a few times. The chain has TRBV7-3 and TRBJ2-1; TRBD2 matches 7 bases. Germline V CDR1 and CDR2: SGHTA, FQGTGA. CDR3 length equals 15 residues. V shed 5 bases, J shed 8 bases, and the junction held 12 bases outside the gene matches. CDR3 sequence (DNA): TGTGCCAGCAGCCCAGCGGGGAAAAAGCTCTATGAGCAGTTCTTC. Protein: CASSPAGKKLYEQFF.

The chain couples TRBV2 to TRBJ2-2; 15 nucleotides line up with TRBD2. The CDR3 is made up of 16 amino acids. After removal of 9 bases from V and 5 bases from J, the junction contained 7 bases not matched to a gene. CDR1 and CDR2 (germline): SNHLY, FYNNEI. CDR3 loop: CARRGLAGGITGELFF. CDR3 nucleotides: TGTGCCAGAAGAGGACTAGCGGGAGGGATTACCGGGGAGCTGTTTTTT.